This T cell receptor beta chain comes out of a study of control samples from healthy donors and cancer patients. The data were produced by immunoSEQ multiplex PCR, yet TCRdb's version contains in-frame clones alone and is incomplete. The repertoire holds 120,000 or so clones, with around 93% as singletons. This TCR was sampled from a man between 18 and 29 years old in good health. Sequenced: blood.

CDR3 nucleotide sequence: TGTGCCAGCAGCCCGGGACAGTCCTACGAGCAGTACTTC. Its translation is CASSPGQSYEQYF. The genes are TRBV9 and TRBJ2-7; TRBD1 agrees at 7 bases. Germline lookup yields CDR1 SGDLS and CDR2 YYNGEE. V trimming: 4 bases; J trimming: 1 base; junction bases outside the gene matches: 2. The CDR3 sequence is 13 residues long. Variable domain in full (rest from reference TRBV9 and TRBJ2-7): DSGVTQTPKHLITATGQRVTLRCSPRSGDLSVYWYQQSLDQGLQFLIQYYNGEERAKGNILERFSAQQFPDLHSELNLSSLELGDSALYFCASSPGQSYEQYFGPGTRLTVT.